These 14 T cell receptor beta chains were all obtained from the same sample, sequenced in a study of CD8 T cells in Susac syndrome. After extraction with the RNeasy kit, about 0.45 to 1 ug of the RNA was reverse transcribed using random hexamers. TCRdb processed the immunoSEQ multiplex PCR reads anew with MiXCR; each CDR3 protein has one entry. This table holds 75,000 to 100,000 distinct CDR3 sequences, 94% found once. The sequencing sample was made of CD8+ T cells from PBMCs. The receptors originated from a human donor with Susac syndrome.

The sample holds a few counts of this clonotype. V and J are TRBV7-2 and TRBJ1-1; D is uncertain. Deletions cut 1 base from V and 5 bases from J, with 11 bases between. This CDR3 is built from 14 residues. Per the germline V gene, CDR1 is SGHTA and CDR2 is FQGNSA. CDR3 residues: CASSLGTGWTEAFF. CDR3 DNA: TGTGCCAGCAGCTTAGGGACGGGCTGGACTGAAGCTTTCTTT.

The V and J genes are TRBV15 and TRBJ2-1; the D is unclear. The CDR3 covers 15 residues. V lost 3 bases to trimming and J lost 7 bases, with 16 bases between them. Looked up from germline, CDR1 is LNHNV and CDR2 is YYDKDF (reference sequence). In DNA, the CDR3 is TGTGCCACCAGCAGCACCCCGGGCGTGTGGAATGAGCAGTTCTTC. Its translation is CATSSTPGVWNEQFF. Full variable domain (outside the CDR3, taken from reference TRBV15 and TRBJ2-1): DAMVIQNPRYQVTQFGKPVTLSCSQTLNHNVMYWYQQKSSQAPKLLFHYYDKDFNNEADTPDNFQSRRPNTSFCFLDIRSPGLGDTAMYLCATSSTPGVWNEQFFGPGTRLTVL.

The chain couples TRBV7-9 to TRBJ1-4; maybe TRBD1 (6 bases). CDR1 and CDR2 from the germline V gene are SEHNR and FQNEAQ (reference sequence). The CDR3 totals 12 residues. V shed 8 bases and J shed 8 bases, with 12 bases lying between them. This CDR3 reads CASVRGREKLFF. DNA for the CDR3: TGTGCCAGCGTCAGGGGTAGGGAAAAACTGTTTTTT.

This chain uses TRBV7-2 with TRBJ1-5; D uncertain. Germline V gives CDR1 SGHTA, CDR2 FQGNSA. The CDR3 is made up of 13 amino acids. V shed 5 bases and J shed 5 bases, with 10 bases lying between them. CDR3: CASSPAGYQPQHF. For the CDR3, the DNA is TGTGCCAGCAGCCCCGCGGGGTATCAGCCCCAGCATTTT.

This chain joins TRBV12-3 or TRBV12-4 and TRBJ2-7; the D gene is possibly TRBD1 (5 bases). The V and J ends lost 8 bases and 6 bases respectively, with 14 bases between them. The CDR3 is made up of 12 amino acids. CDR3 residues: CASALGRGEQYF. In DNA, the CDR3 is TGTGCCAGCGCCCTGGGTAGGGGCGAGCAGTACTTC.

The J gene is TRBJ2-7, the V gene TRBV5-4, with D uncertain. CDR3 length equals 15 residues. The V gene lost 3 bases and the J gene lost 5 bases, with 18 bases spanning the gap. Looked up from germline, CDR1 is SGHNT and CDR2 is YYREEE (reference sequence). CDR3 bases: TGTGCCAGCAGCTCTGTATCGTCGAGACCCCACGAGCAGTACTTC. This codes for CASSSVSSRPHEQYF.

V and J are TRBV20-1 and TRBJ2-3; 9 bases line up with TRBD2. CDR3 length: 19 amino acids. With V trimmed by 2 bases and J by 2 bases, 17 bases remained unmatched. Germline-derived CDR1 and CDR2 are DFQATT and SNEGSKA (reference sequence). For the CDR3, the DNA is TGCAGTGCTAGAACCCCGGGGCGGGAGGGCCGCTATCACACAGATACGCAGTATTTT. Amino acid sequence: CSARTPGREGRYHTDTQYF.

The chain is built from TRBV15 and TRBJ1-5, with D hard to call. Trimming shortened V by 4 bases and J by 5 bases, and 18 bases separated the two germline ends. This CDR3 has 16 residues. Germline loops: CDR1 LNHNV, CDR2 YYDKDF (reference sequence). The CDR3 DNA follows: TGTGCCACCAGCACCTCTAAGGAGGGATTTTATCAGCCCCAGCATTTT. This encodes CATSTSKEGFYQPQHF. The full variable domain, with the rest looked up from reference TRBV15 and TRBJ1-5, is DAMVIQNPRYQVTQFGKPVTLSCSQTLNHNVMYWYQQKSSQAPKLLFHYYDKDFNNEADTPDNFQSRRPNTSFCFLDIRSPGLGDTAMYLCATSTSKEGFYQPQHFGDGTRLSIL.

J is TRBJ2-1 and V is TRBV7-2, with D perhaps matching TRBD1 or TRBD2 (5 bases each). V lost 4 bases and J lost 7, with 14 bases in between. The length of the CDR3 is 14 residues. Germline assignment: CDR1 SGHTA and CDR2 FQGNSA. Here the CDR3 DNA reads TGTGCCAGCAGCTCTTACCGGGACGAAAATGAGCAGTTCTTC. Translated, it gives CASSSYRDENEQFF.

The chain joins TRBV15 to TRBJ1-1; D remains unclear. This CDR3 is built from 16 residues. In germline, CDR1 is LNHNV, CDR2 YYDKDF (reference sequence). V gave up 0 bases and J gave up 5 bases, with 16 bases separating them. The CDR3 nucleotides are TGTGCCACCAGCAGAGATTTGGGCTCCTGGTCTACTGAAGCTTTCTTT. Translation gives CATSRDLGSWSTEAFF.

V is TRBV29-1 and J is TRBJ2-1; no definite D call. V was cut by 3 bases and J by 5 bases, with 2 bases left in between. The CDR3 consists of 10 residues. Germline V lookup: CDR1 SQVTM, CDR2 ANQGSEA. DNA for the CDR3: TGCAGCGTTGAGGACAATGAGCAGTTCTTC. Its translation is CSVEDNEQFF.

The CDR3 DNA sequence: TGTGCCAGCAGTTCAGGGAGATTTCAGCCCCAGCATTTT. Translating it yields CASSSGRFQPQHF. The chain is built from TRBV27 and TRBJ1-5; D perhaps matches TRBD1 (5 bases). Germline V lookup: CDR1 MNHEY, CDR2 SMNVEV (reference sequence). V shed 4 bases and J shed 6 bases, with 10 bases lying between them. This CDR3 has 13 residues.

The genes are TRBV12-3 or TRBV12-4 and TRBJ1-1; D remains ambiguous. Trimming pared 5 bases from V and 8 bases from J, leaving 9 bases between. The CDR3 length is 11 residues. CDR3 sequence (DNA): TGTGCCAGCAGTGATGAGCTCGAAGCTTTCTTT. It translates to CASSDELEAFF.

V usage is TRBV29-1 and J usage is TRBJ2-1, with D possibly TRBD2 on 6 matching bases. The germline V gene has CDR1 SQVTM and CDR2 ANQGSEA. This CDR3 has 14 residues. Deletions cut 3 bases from V and 0 bases from J, with 9 bases between. CDR3 residues: CSVEGGGSYNEQFF. The CDR3 bases are TGCAGCGTTGAGGGGGGAGGCTCCTACAATGAGCAGTTCTTC.